These T cell receptor beta chains were read from a single sample in a study of T-cell memory formation after mild COVID-19. One entry per CDR3 protein results from TCRdb running MiXCR on the 5' RACE reads. Here the sample spans around 390,000 distinct CDR3 sequences, about 17% being singletons. Sequencing was performed on PBMCs or a T cell subset sorted from them (not recorded which). All receptors derive from a young man who had mild COVID-19 (a few samples of this study predate the infection). Cell type and time point are not known. CDR3s include the opening cysteine and the closing phenylalanine or tryptophan. D genes are given only for firm matches. Rows give clone size only sometimes, using once, few, many, or a class for an expanded clone.

v_call	j_call	clone_size	d_call	cdr3_aa	cdr3_nt
TRBV4-1	TRBJ1-5	NA	NA	CASSQDNGGGNQPQHF	TGCGCCAGCAGCCAAGATAACGGGGGAGGCAATCAGCCCCAGCATTTT
TRBV6-2/TRBV6-3	TRBJ1-6	few	TRBD1	CASRHSQGEYSPLHF	TGTGCCAGCAGACACTCTCAGGGGGAATATTCACCCCTCCACTTT
TRBV21-1	TRBJ2-7	NA	NA	CASSQLQVAGGRAAAYEQYF	TGTGCCAGCAGCCAGCTTCAGGTAGCGGGGGGCCGCGCCGCGGCCTACGAGCAGTACTTC
TRBV5-1	TRBJ2-3	many	TRBD1	CASSPGTGGTDTQYF	TGCGCCAGCAGCCCCGGGACAGGGGGGACAGATACGCAGTATTTT
TRBV7-2	TRBJ2-7	few	NA	CASSLEVRREQYF	TGTGCCAGCAGCTTAGAGGTTCGGCGCGAGCAGTACTTC
TRBV12-3/TRBV12-4	TRBJ2-5	NA	NA	CASRRGMETQYF	TGTGCCAGCCGGAGGGGTATGGAGACCCAGTACTTC
TRBV18	TRBJ2-2	NA	TRBD1	CASSPNRGNTGELFF	TGTGCCAGCTCGCCCAACAGGGGGAACACCGGGGAGCTGTTTTTT
TRBV28	TRBJ2-5	few	TRBD2	CASSSLRGRGESSETQYF	TGTGCCAGCAGTTCCCTCCGCGGGCGGGGGGAGTCATCAGAGACCCAGTACTTC
TRBV7-6	TRBJ2-3	NA	NA	CASSLRGQGADTQYF	TGTGCCAGCAGCTTAAGGGGTCAGGGCGCAGATACGCAGTATTTT
TRBV28	TRBJ2-3	many	TRBD2	CASSLGPGLATDTQYF	TGTGCCAGCAGTTTAGGTCCGGGACTAGCGACAGATACGCAGTATTTT
TRBV7-2	TRBJ2-3	few	TRBD1	CASSIGQVTDTQYF	TGTGCCAGCAGCATAGGACAGGTCACAGATACGCAGTATTTT
TRBV24-1	TRBJ1-2	NA	NA	CATSDRAGGSRDYGYTF	TGTGCCACCAGTGACCGGGCGGGTGGCAGCCGAGACTATGGCTACACCTTC
TRBV20-1	TRBJ1-2	NA	NA	CSRDLRGDTF	TGCAGTCGGGACCTGAGGGGAGACACCTTC
TRBV20-1	TRBJ2-7	NA	NA	CSARGWRSRDEQYF	TGCAGTGCTAGAGGTTGGAGGTCCAGGGACGAGCAGTACTTC
TRBV20-1	TRBJ2-3	NA	NA	CSAPPTERTDTQYF	TGCAGTGCTCCACCGACAGAACGCACAGATACGCAGTATTTT
TRBV10-2	TRBJ2-1	few	NA	CASNPRGGNEQFF	TGCGCCAGCAACCCGCGGGGCGGGAATGAGCAGTTCTTC
TRBV30	TRBJ2-7	few	TRBD2	CAWRRGESHEQYF	TGTGCCTGGAGGCGGGGGGAATCCCACGAGCAGTACTTC
TRBV7-9	TRBJ2-3	few	TRBD1	CASSLAPGQGVLSTDTQYF	TGTGCCAGCAGCTTAGCGCCGGGACAGGGTGTTCTAAGCACAGATACGCAGTATTTT
TRBV23-1	TRBJ2-3	few	NA	CASSQSEPPGDTQYF	TGCGCCAGCAGTCAATCTGAACCTCCGGGAGATACGCAGTATTTT
TRBV6-2/TRBV6-3	TRBJ1-1	NA	TRBD1	CASSRQGWGTEAFF	TGTGCCAGCAGTAGACAGGGCTGGGGCACTGAAGCTTTCTTT
TRBV2	TRBJ1-3	NA	NA	CASMGGNSGNTIYF	TGTGCCAGCATGGGGGGAAACTCTGGAAACACCATATATTTT
TRBV28	TRBJ1-6	NA	NA	CASTLGGKALHF	TGTGCCAGCACCCTCGGGGGGAAAGCCCTCCACTTT
TRBV20-1	TRBJ2-1	few	TRBD2	CSARDRLAGGNEQFF	TGCAGTGCTAGAGACCGGCTAGCGGGGGGCAATGAGCAGTTCTTC
TRBV4-2	TRBJ2-1	NA	NA	CASSRGGVYNEQFF	TGTGCCAGCAGCCGGGGGGGCGTTTACAATGAGCAGTTCTTC
TRBV6-5	TRBJ2-3	few	TRBD2	CASRRTSGGAHTDTQYF	TGTGCCAGCAGGCGGACTAGCGGGGGGGCCCACACAGATACGCAGTATTTT
TRBV4-3	TRBJ2-2	NA	TRBD2	CASSRSGTSVNTGELFF	TGCGCCAGCAGCCGATCCGGGACTAGCGTGAACACCGGGGAGCTGTTTTTT
TRBV10-3	TRBJ2-3	few	TRBD2	CAIEGSGGLTDTQYF	TGTGCCATCGAAGGTAGCGGGGGTCTCACAGATACGCAGTATTTT
TRBV6-2/TRBV6-3	TRBJ2-1	many	TRBD2	CASSYSPSGGIYNEQFF	TGTGCCAGCAGTTACAGCCCTAGCGGGGGGATATACAATGAGCAGTTCTTC
TRBV15	TRBJ1-3	NA	NA	CATSRDQGFSGNTIYF	TGTGCCACCAGCAGAGATCAGGGTTTCTCTGGAAACACCATATATTTT
TRBV18	TRBJ2-2	NA	TRBD1	CASSPGTGTNTGELFF	TGTGCCAGCTCACCAGGGACAGGGACGAACACCGGGGAGCTGTTTTTT
TRBV9	TRBJ2-5	NA	TRBD2	CASSPWGGKETQYF	TGTGCCAGCAGCCCCTGGGGGGGAAAAGAGACCCAGTACTTC
TRBV5-4	TRBJ2-2	few	NA	CASSLTGPGGELFF	TGTGCCAGCAGCTTGACAGGTCCGGGCGGGGAGCTGTTTTTT
TRBV6-6	TRBJ2-1	few	NA	CATKGGRGGSYNEQFF	TGTGCCACCAAGGGGGGGCGAGGGGGCTCCTACAATGAGCAGTTCTTC
TRBV5-1	TRBJ2-1	few	NA	CASSRGAADNEQFF	TGCGCCAGCAGCCGGGGGGCCGCGGACAATGAGCAGTTCTTC
TRBV5-1	TRBJ2-5	few	TRBD1	CASSFRGSRQETQYF	TGCGCCAGCAGCTTCAGGGGGAGTAGGCAAGAGACCCAGTACTTC
TRBV29-1	TRBJ1-2	few	NA	CSVDDGTFYGYTF	TGCAGCGTGGATGACGGCACTTTCTATGGCTACACCTTC
TRBV20-1	TRBJ1-1	NA	NA	CSARGGGVAFF	TGCAGTGCTAGAGGGGGTGGAGTAGCTTTCTTT
TRBV21-1	TRBJ1-5	few	NA	CASSKGGGRSNQPQHF	TGTGCCAGCAGCAAGGGCGGGGGTCGAAGCAATCAGCCCCAGCATTTT